This T cell receptor (beta chain) was retrieved from a study of T cell responses to AZD1222 COVID-19 vaccine. Comments on this clone: Its antigen remains unidentified.

Points from the study as a whole: Compared with day 0, the breadth and depth of the Spike-specific TCR repertoire rose significantly after two doses of AZD1222. Clonal diversity was possibly underestimated, and white British individuals and females predominated among donors.

The repertoire was sequenced with immunoSEQ multiplex PCR; TCRdb's copy has only in-frame clones and lacks some. The data show about 150,000 clones, with 90% seen just once and approximately 20% held by the top ten. The trim removed 5 bases at V and 7 bases at J, leaving 9 bases unmatched. Germline V CDR1 and CDR2: SNHLY, FYNNEI. This CDR3 comprises 14 residues. This sequence joins TRBV2 and TRBJ1-2, with TRBD1 identical over 8 bases. The starting material was peripheral blood, obtained on day 0 of AZD1222 vaccination. The sequence was collected from an adult in good health. DNA for the CDR3: TGTGCCAGCAGTACAGGGGGAAGTTATTTTGGCTACACCTTC. As protein: CASSTGGSYFGYTF.